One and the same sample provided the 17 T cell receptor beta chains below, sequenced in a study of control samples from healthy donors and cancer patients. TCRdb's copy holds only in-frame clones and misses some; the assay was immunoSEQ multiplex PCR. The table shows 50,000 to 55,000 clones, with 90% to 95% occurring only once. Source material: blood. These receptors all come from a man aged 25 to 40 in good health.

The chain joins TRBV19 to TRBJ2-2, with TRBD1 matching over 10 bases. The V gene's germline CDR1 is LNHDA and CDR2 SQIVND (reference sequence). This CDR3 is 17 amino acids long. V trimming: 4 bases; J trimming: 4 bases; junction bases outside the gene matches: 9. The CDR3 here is CASSKMDRGSGTGELFF. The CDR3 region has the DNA TGTGCCAGTAGTAAGATGGACAGGGGGTCGGGCACCGGGGAGCTGTTTTTT.

CDR3 in amino acids: CAISADRGPGSPLHF. The CDR3, as DNA: TGTGCCATCAGTGCCGACAGGGGGCCTGGTTCACCCCTCCACTTT. This chain connects TRBV10-3 to TRBJ1-6; 10 bases line up with TRBD1. Germline CDR1 is ENHRY and CDR2 is SYGVKD. This CDR3 is 15 amino acids long. The J segment lost 9 bases and the V segment lost 4 bases, leaving 6 bases of the junction unmatched.

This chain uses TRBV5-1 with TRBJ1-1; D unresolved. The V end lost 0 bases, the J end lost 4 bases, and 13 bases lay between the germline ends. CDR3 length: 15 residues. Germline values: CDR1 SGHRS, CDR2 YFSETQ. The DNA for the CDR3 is TGCGCCAGCAGCTTGGAAGGTTGGGCCAGCACTGAAGCTTTCTTT. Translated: CASSLEGWASTEAFF.

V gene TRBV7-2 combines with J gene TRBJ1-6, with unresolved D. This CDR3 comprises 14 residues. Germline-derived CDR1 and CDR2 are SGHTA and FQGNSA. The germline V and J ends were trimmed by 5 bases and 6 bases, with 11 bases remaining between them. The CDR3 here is CASSLQLVNSPLHF. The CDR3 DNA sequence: TGTGCCAGCAGCCTACAGCTCGTTAATTCACCCCTCCACTTT.

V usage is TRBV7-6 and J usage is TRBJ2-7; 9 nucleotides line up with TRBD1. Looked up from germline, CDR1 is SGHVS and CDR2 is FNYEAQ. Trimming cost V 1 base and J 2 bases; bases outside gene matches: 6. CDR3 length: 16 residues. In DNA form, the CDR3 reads TGTGCCAGCAGCTTAGGGGGGGGACAGGGACCCTACGAGCAGTACTTC. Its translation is CASSLGGGQGPYEQYF.

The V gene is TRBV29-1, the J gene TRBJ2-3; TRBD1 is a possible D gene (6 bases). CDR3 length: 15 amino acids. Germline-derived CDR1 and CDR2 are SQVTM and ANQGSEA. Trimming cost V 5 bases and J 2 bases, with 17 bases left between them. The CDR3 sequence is CSVSGLGAFTDTQYF. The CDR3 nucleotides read TGCAGCGTTTCCGGTCTGGGGGCCTTCACAGATACGCAGTATTTT.

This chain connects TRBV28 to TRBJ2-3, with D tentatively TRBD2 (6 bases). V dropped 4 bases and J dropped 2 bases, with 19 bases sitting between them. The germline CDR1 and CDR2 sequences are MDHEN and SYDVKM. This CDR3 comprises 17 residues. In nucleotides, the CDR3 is TGTGCCAGCAGTTACTACTCCGGGACTCCAAACACAGATACGCAGTATTTT. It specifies CASSYYSGTPNTDTQYF.

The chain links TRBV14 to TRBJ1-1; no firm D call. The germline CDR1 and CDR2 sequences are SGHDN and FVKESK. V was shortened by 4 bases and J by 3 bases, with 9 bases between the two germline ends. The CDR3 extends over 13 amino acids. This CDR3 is CASSPSFDTEAFF. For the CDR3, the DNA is TGTGCCAGCAGCCCCTCTTTCGACACTGAAGCTTTCTTT.

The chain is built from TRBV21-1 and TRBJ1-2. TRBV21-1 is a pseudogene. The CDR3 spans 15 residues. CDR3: CASSKVGGAVRGYTF. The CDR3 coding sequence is TGTGCCAGCAGCAAAGTCGGAGGGGCTGTCAGAGGCTACACCTTC.

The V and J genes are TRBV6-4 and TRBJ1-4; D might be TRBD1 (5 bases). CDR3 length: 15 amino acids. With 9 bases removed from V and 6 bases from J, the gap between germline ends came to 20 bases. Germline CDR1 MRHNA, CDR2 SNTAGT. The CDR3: CARGHYTGQDEKLFF. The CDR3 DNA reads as TGTGCCAGGGGGCATTATACCGGGCAGGATGAAAAACTGTTTTTT.

CDR3 sequence (DNA): TGTGCCAGCAGCCAAGAGGGAGGGGCGGGAGGTAGAGAGACCCAGTACTTC. Protein sequence: CASSQEGGAGGRETQYF. The V and J genes are TRBV3-1 (or the pseudogene TRBV3-2) and TRBJ2-5; 8 bases are a match to TRBD2. Germline assignment: CDR1 LGHDT and CDR2 YNNKEL (reference sequence). CDR3 length: 17 residues. After removal of 0 bases from V and 4 bases from J, the junction contained 10 bases not matched to a gene.

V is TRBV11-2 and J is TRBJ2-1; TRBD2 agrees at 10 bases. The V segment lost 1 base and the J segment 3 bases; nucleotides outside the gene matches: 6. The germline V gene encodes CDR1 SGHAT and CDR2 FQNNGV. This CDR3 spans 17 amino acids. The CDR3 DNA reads TGTGCCAGCAGCTTAGCCGCTAGCGGGAGTGGCTACAATGAGCAGTTCTTC. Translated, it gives CASSLAASGSGYNEQFF.

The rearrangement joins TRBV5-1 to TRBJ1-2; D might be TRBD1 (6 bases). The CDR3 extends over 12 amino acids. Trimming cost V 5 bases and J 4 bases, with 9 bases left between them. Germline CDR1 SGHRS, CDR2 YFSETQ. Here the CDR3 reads CASSPDSYGYTF. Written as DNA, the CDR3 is TGCGCCAGCAGTCCGGACAGCTATGGCTACACCTTC.

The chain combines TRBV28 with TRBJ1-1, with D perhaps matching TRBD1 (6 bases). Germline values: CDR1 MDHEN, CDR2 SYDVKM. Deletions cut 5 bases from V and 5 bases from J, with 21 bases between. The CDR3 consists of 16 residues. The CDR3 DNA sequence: TGTGCCAGCAGTCAATCACCACAGGGAGCGAAAACTGAAGCTTTCTTT. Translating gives CASSQSPQGAKTEAFF.

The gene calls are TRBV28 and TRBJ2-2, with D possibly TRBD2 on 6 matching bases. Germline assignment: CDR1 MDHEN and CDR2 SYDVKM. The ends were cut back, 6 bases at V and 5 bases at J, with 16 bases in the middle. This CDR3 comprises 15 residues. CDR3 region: CASSLSGLGTGELFF. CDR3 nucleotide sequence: TGTGCCAGCAGCCTAAGCGGGTTAGGGACCGGGGAGCTGTTTTTT.

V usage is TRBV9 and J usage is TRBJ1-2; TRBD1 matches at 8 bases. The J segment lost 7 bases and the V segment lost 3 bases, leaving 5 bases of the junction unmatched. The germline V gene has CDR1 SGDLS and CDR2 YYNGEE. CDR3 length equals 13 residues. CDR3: CASSGAGGSGYTF. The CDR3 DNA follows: TGTGCCAGCAGCGGGGCAGGGGGCTCTGGCTACACCTTC.

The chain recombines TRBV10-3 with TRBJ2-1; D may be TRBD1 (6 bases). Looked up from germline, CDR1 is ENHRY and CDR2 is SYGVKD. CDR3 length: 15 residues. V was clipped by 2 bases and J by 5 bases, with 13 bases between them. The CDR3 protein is CAISETDRPNNEQFF. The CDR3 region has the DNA TGTGCCATCAGTGAGACCGACAGGCCTAACAATGAGCAGTTCTTC.